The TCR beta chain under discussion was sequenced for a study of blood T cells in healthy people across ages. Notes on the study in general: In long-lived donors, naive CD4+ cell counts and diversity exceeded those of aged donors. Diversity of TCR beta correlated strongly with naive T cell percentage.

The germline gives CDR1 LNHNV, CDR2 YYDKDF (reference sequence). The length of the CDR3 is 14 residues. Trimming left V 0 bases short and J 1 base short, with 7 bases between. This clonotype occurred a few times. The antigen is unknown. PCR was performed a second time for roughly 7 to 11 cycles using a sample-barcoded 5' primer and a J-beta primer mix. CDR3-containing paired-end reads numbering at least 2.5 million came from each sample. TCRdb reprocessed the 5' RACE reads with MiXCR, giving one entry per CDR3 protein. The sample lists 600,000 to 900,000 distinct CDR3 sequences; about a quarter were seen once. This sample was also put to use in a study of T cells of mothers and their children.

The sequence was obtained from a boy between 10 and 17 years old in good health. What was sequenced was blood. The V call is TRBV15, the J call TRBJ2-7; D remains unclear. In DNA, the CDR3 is TGTGCCACCAGCAGAGATGGCGGATCCTACGAGCAGTACTTC. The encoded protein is CATSRDGGSYEQYF.